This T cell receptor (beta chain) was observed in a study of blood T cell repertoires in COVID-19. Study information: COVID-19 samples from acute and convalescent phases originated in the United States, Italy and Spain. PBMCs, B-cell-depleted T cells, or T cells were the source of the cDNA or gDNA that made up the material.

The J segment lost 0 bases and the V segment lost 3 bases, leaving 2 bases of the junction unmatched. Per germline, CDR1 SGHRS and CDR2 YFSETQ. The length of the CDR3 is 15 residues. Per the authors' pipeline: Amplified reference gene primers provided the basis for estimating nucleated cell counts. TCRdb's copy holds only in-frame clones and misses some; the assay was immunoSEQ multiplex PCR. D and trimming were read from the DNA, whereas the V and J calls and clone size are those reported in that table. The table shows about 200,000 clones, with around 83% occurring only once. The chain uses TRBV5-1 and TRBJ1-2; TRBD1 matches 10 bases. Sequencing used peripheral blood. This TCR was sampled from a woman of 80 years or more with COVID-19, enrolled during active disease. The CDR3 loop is CASSYDRGPNYGYTF. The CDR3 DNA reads TGCGCCAGCAGCTATGACAGGGGGCCTAACTATGGCTACACCTTC.